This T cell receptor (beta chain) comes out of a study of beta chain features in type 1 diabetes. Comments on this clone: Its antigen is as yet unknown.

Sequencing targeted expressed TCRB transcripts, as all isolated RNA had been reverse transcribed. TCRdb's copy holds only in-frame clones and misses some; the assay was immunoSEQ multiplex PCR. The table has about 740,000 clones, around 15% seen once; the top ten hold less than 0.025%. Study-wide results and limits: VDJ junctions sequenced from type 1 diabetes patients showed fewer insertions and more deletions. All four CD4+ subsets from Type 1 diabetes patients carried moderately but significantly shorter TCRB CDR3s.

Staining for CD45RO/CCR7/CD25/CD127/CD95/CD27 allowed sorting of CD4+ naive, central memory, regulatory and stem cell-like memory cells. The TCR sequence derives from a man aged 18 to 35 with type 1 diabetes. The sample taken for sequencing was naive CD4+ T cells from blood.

CDR3 sequence (DNA): TGCGCCAGCAGCCAAGATACGGGGGAGACCCAGTACTTC. Protein: CASSQDTGETQYF. V is TRBV4-1 and J is TRBJ2-5; maybe TRBD2 (5 bases). The germline CDR1 and CDR2 sequences are MGHRA and YSYEKL. The CDR3 is made up of 13 amino acids. The ends were cut back, 0 bases at V and 5 bases at J, with 7 bases in the middle.